Presented here are 16 T cell receptor beta chains from one specimen sequenced in a study of neurological immune-mediated disorders. Each CDR3 protein gets one entry after TCRdb re-called the 5' RACE reads with MiXCR. The sample carries more than 50,000 distinct CDR3 sequences, 4% to 6% recorded once. Sequencing was performed on PBMCs. The receptors stem from a woman younger than 45 with multiple sclerosis.

Details on this clonotype: One base away lies a much larger clone, so this may be a sequencing read error. The rearrangement uses TRBV18 and TRBJ2-3, with no clear D. Germline loops: CDR1 KGHSH, CDR2 LQKENI. CDR3 size: 13 residues. Trimming took off 3 bases at V and 4 bases at J, with 8 bases between the two ends. In DNA, the CDR3 is TGTGCCAGCTCACCCATCGGCCCAGATACGCAGTATTTT. This codes for CASSPIGPDTQYF.

J is TRBJ1-1 and V is TRBV6-6; 9 bases map to TRBD1. V lost 6 bases to trimming and J lost 10 bases; unmatched junction nucleotides: 6. The germline gives CDR1 MNHNY, CDR2 SVGAGI (reference sequence). This CDR3 spans 12 amino acids. The CDR3 bases are TGTGCCAGCAGGGACAGGGGCAAAGGAGCTTTCTTT. Protein: CASRDRGKGAFF.

The sample holds many counts of this clonotype. This chain links TRBV2 with TRBJ2-1; 9 bases line up with TRBD1. This CDR3 is built from 12 residues. The trim removed 7 bases at V and 8 bases at J, leaving 3 bases unmatched. Germline V gene data show CDR1 as SNHLY and CDR2 as FYNNEI. The CDR3 DNA is TGTGCCAGCACTCGGACAGGGGATGAGCAGTTCTTC. It codes for CASTRTGDEQFF.

This clonotype was picked up many times. The chain combines TRBV20-1 with TRBJ1-2; 10 bases align to TRBD1. Germline V gene sequence: CDR1 DFQATT, CDR2 SNEGSKA (reference sequence). This CDR3 comprises 13 residues. J was trimmed by 8 bases and V by 6 bases; bases with no gene match: 9. The CDR3 is CSAPLTGGGGYTF. The CDR3 nucleotides read TGCAGTGCCCCCCTGACAGGGGGCGGCGGCTACACCTTC.

This clonotype was counted between two and nine times. The rearrangement uses TRBV5-1 and TRBJ2-3; 7 nucleotides agree with TRBD2. The CDR3 runs 16 residues. J was trimmed by 2 bases and V by 2 bases; bases with no gene match: 8. Germline CDR1 is SGHRS and CDR2 is YFSETQ. The CDR3 protein is CASSFRPSGNTDTQYF. The CDR3 DNA is TGCGCCAGCAGCTTTCGGCCTAGCGGAAACACAGATACGCAGTATTTT.

There are many counts of this clonotype. The chain uses TRBV14 and TRBJ2-5; D is unresolved. CDR1 is SGHDN and CDR2 is FVKESK in the germline V gene. CDR3 length equals 9 residues. V dropped 7 bases and J dropped 7 bases, with 4 bases sitting between them. The CDR3 reads CASTGTQYF. CDR3 in DNA: TGTGCCAGCACCGGGACCCAGTACTTC.

This clonotype was picked up many times. The rearrangement links TRBV9 to TRBJ2-7; 10 bases line up with TRBD2. Germline CDR1 SGDLS, CDR2 YYNGEE. The CDR3 runs to 18 residues. With V trimmed by 0 bases and J by 2 bases, 11 bases remained unmatched. The CDR3 spells CASSVGPAGGPETYEQYF. The CDR3 nucleotides read TGTGCCAGCAGCGTAGGACCAGCGGGGGGGCCCGAAACCTACGAGCAGTACTTC.

This clonotype was counted ten times or more. The chain joins TRBV20-1 to TRBJ2-5; D ambiguous. Deletions cut 5 bases from V and 1 base from J, with 11 bases between. This CDR3 spans 13 amino acids. Looked up from germline, CDR1 is DFQATT and CDR2 is SNEGSKA (reference sequence). CDR3 residues: CSAPDPSQETQYF. The CDR3 region has the DNA TGCAGTGCTCCCGACCCCAGCCAAGAGACCCAGTACTTC.

This clonotype has at least ten counts. This chain connects TRBV12-3 or TRBV12-4 to TRBJ1-1; 7 nucleotides match TRBD1. The CDR3 consists of 10 residues. The trim removed 3 bases at V and 12 bases at J, leaving 1 base unmatched. The CDR3 is CASSLDRPFF. CDR3 DNA: TGTGCCAGCAGTTTGGACAGGCCTTTCTTT.

The genes are TRBV28 and TRBJ1-3; the D is unclear. Trimming took off 6 bases at V and 8 bases at J, with 23 bases between the two ends. CDR1 MDHEN and CDR2 SYDVKM come from the germline V gene. This CDR3 is 16 amino acids long. CDR3 region: CASSPSEPLRLDTIYF. CDR3 nucleotides: TGTGCCAGCAGCCCCAGCGAGCCCCTGAGATTGGACACCATATATTTT.

This clonotype was counted between two and nine times. The J gene is TRBJ1-5, the V gene TRBV11-2; D is undetermined. Germline V gene data show CDR1 as SGHAT and CDR2 as FQNNGV. Trimming shortened V by 5 bases and J by 4 bases, and 15 bases separated the two germline ends. The CDR3 runs to 15 residues. CDR3 residues: CASSLKDRPNQPQHF. DNA for the CDR3: TGTGCCAGCAGCCTAAAGGATAGGCCAAATCAGCCCCAGCATTTT.

The table lists this clonotype with many counts. The V gene is TRBV20-1, the J gene TRBJ2-7; D may be TRBD2 (6 bases). This CDR3 comprises 12 residues. Trimming shortened V by 0 bases and J by 10 bases, and 13 bases separated the two germline ends. CDR1 is DFQATT and CDR2 is SNEGSKA in the germline V gene (reference sequence). CDR3 nucleotide sequence: TGCAGTGCTAGAGATACTTGGGGGGAACAGTACTTC. Its translation is CSARDTWGEQYF.

This clonotype has at least ten counts. The rearrangement uses TRBV4-2 and TRBJ1-5; D possibly corresponds to TRBD1 (5 bases). Germline V gives CDR1 LGHNA, CDR2 YNFKEQ. V lost 0 bases, J lost 5 bases, and 8 bases lay in between. CDR3 size: 14 residues. CDR3 nucleotide sequence: TGTGCCAGCAGCCAAGAACTGGGGGATCAGCCCCAGCATTTT. Residues: CASSQELGDQPQHF.

This clonotype came up many times. The genes are TRBV7-3 and TRBJ2-3; 12 bases are shared with TRBD1. CDR3 size: 15 residues. The germline V gene encodes CDR1 SGHTA and CDR2 FQGTGA. After removal of 2 bases from V and 7 bases from J, the junction contained 4 bases not matched to a gene. The DNA of the CDR3 is TGTGCCAGCAGCTTAGGGGACAGGGGGCGAAATACGCAGTATTTT. Residues: CASSLGDRGRNTQYF.

This clonotype was counted many times. This rearrangement joins TRBV5-1 to TRBJ1-1, with a weak D call TRBD1 (6 bases). Trimming left V 4 bases short and J 0 bases short, with 13 bases between. This CDR3 has 15 amino acids. CDR1 and CDR2 from the germline V gene are SGHRS and YFSETQ. This chain's CDR3 is CASSASAGVNTEAFF. For the CDR3, the DNA is TGCGCCAGCAGCGCCTCTGCAGGGGTGAACACTGAAGCTTTCTTT.

With respect to this clonotype: A read error may explain this, as a much larger clone is one base away. The chain carries TRBV10-3 and TRBJ1-1; no definite D call. This CDR3 region has 14 residues. The ends were cut back, 11 bases at V and 3 bases at J, with 19 bases in the middle. Per the germline V gene, CDR1 is ENHRY and CDR2 is SYGVKD. CDR3 coding DNA: TGTGCCGCTGCGTCCCGGGAAAGGGACACTGAAGCTTTCTTT. Protein product: CAAASRERDTEAFF.